A single sample gave rise to the 15 T cell receptor beta chains below, sequenced in a study of tumor T cells in aggressive B-cell lymphoma. Using immunoSEQ multiplex PCR, the repertoire was profiled, and TCRdb retains in-frame clones only, with some absent. The sample records around 6,100 clones, around 90% being singletons. The sample consisted of tumor tissue. These receptors came from an adult with diffuse large B cell lymphoma. Some clones in this sample may be carry-over from other donors' samples.

The chain links TRBV27 to TRBJ1-2; a weak D match, TRBD1 (6 bases). Germline values: CDR1 MNHEY, CDR2 SMNVEV (reference sequence). Trimming shortened V by 2 bases and J by 2 bases, and 12 bases separated the two germline ends. This CDR3 has 15 residues. As DNA, the CDR3 is TGTGCCAGCAGTTTAACCCCAACAGGGAACTATGGCTACACCTTC. Translation gives CASSLTPTGNYGYTF.

The CDR3 loop is CASSLGTGGSGNTIYF. The CDR3 coding sequence is TGTGCCAGCAGCTTAGGGACAGGGGGATCTGGAAACACCATATATTTT. The genes are TRBV7-6 and TRBJ1-3; 10 nucleotides agree with TRBD1. Germline loops: CDR1 SGHVS, CDR2 FNYEAQ. The CDR3 has 16 residues. With 1 base clipped from V and 1 base from J, the junction kept 1 base outside the gene matches.

The chain carries TRBV7-3 and TRBJ2-1; D is perhaps TRBD2 (6 bases). Trimming removed 5 bases at V and 8 bases at J, with 19 bases between. This CDR3 contains 15 residues. Germline V CDR1 and CDR2: SGHTA, FQGTGA. CDR3: CASSASGTVGDEQFF. The CDR3 DNA follows: TGTGCCAGCAGCGCTTCCGGGACTGTGGGAGATGAGCAGTTCTTC. The whole variable domain, remainder taken from reference TRBV7-3 and TRBJ2-1, is GAGVSQTPSNKVTEKGKYVELRCDPISGHTALYWYRQSLGQGPEFLIYFQGTGAADDSGLPNDRFFAVRPEGSVSTLKIQRTERGDSAVYLCASSASGTVGDEQFFGPGTRLTVL.

This chain connects TRBV28 to TRBJ1-4; 9 bases are shared with TRBD1. Germline CDR1 MDHEN, CDR2 SYDVKM. Trimming at V came to 6 bases and at J to 8 bases, leaving 10 bases not matched to a gene. The CDR3 contains 15 residues. This chain's CDR3 is CASRGQGGRGEKLFF. CDR3 coding DNA: TGTGCCAGCAGGGGACAGGGAGGCCGAGGGGAAAAACTGTTTTTT.

This clone was found once. V is TRBV28 and J is TRBJ2-1; 11 bases are a match to TRBD2. CDR1 is MDHEN, CDR2 SYDVKM, per germline. Losses at the gene ends were 7 bases for V and 10 bases for J; bases not matched to a gene: 3. The CDR3 contains 12 residues. The CDR3 loop is CASTSSGREQFF. Written as DNA, the CDR3 is TGTGCCAGCACTTCTAGCGGGAGGGAGCAGTTCTTC.

The chain links TRBV10-2 to TRBJ1-6, with TRBD1 matching over 12 bases. From germline, CDR1 is WSHSY and CDR2 SAAADI. V gave up 0 bases and J gave up 7 bases; unmatched junction bases: 10. The CDR3 runs to 19 residues. Here the CDR3 DNA reads TGCGCCAGCAGTGAGTCCGGGACAGGGGGCGGGCCCCAGAATTCACCCCTCCACTTT. Translation: CASSESGTGGGPQNSPLHF.

This chain joins TRBV11-2 and TRBJ2-2; D is perhaps TRBD1 (6 bases). The CDR3 sequence is 13 residues long. CDR1 SGHAT and CDR2 FQNNGV come from the germline V gene. V lost 5 bases, J lost 6 bases, and 10 bases lay in between. In DNA, the CDR3 is TGTGCCAGCAGCCTTACAGGGCCCGGGGAGCTGTTTTTT. Amino acid sequence: CASSLTGPGELFF. Looking up the rest from reference TRBV11-2 and TRBJ2-2 gives the full variable domain: EAGVAQSPRYKIIEKRQSVAFWCNPISGHATLYWYQQILGQGPKLLIQFQNNGVVDDSQLPKDRFSAERLKGVDSTLKIQPAKLEDSAVYLCASSLTGPGELFFGEGSRLTVL.

The V and J genes are TRBV7-2 and TRBJ2-7, with TRBD2 matching over 9 bases. CDR3 size: 15 residues. Trimming cost V 5 bases and J 1 base; bases outside gene matches: 6. The germline gives CDR1 SGHTA, CDR2 FQGNSA. The CDR3 coding sequence is TGTGCCAGCAGCCCCGGCGGGAGGGTTTCCTACGAGCAGTACTTC. Translation gives CASSPGGRVSYEQYF.

CDR3 sequence reads: CAISYSASEKLFF. Written as DNA, the CDR3 is TGTGCCATCAGTTACAGTGCCTCGGAAAAACTGTTTTTT. V is TRBV10-3 and J is TRBJ1-4; D not resolved. This CDR3 has 13 amino acids. Trimming left V 5 bases short and J 8 bases short, with 12 bases between. Germline V gene lookup returns CDR1 ENHRY and CDR2 SYGVKD.

V is TRBV4-2 and J is TRBJ1-4, with D perhaps matching TRBD1 (6 bases). This CDR3 region has 15 residues. CDR1 is LGHNA, CDR2 YNFKEQ, per germline. Trimming left V 0 bases short and J 16 bases short, with 21 bases between. CDR3 sequence: CASSQEAGVVLYSFF. The CDR3 DNA reads as TGTGCCAGCAGCCAAGAAGCAGGGGTAGTTCTTTACTCGTTTTTT.

This chain joins TRBV18 and TRBJ2-3, with unresolved D. CDR3 length equals 13 residues. From germline, CDR1 is KGHSH and CDR2 LQKENI. V was shortened by 2 bases and J by 6 bases, with 9 bases between the two germline ends. The CDR3 region has the DNA TGTGCCAGCTCACCATTGGTGGAGGATACGCAGTATTTT. The encoded protein is CASSPLVEDTQYF.

The chain joins TRBV25-1 to TRBJ2-1, with D perhaps matching TRBD1 (5 bases). Between the trimmed V and J ends, which lost 3 bases and 9 bases, there was a span of 12 bases. The CDR3 extends over 13 amino acids. Germline V gene data show CDR1 as MGHDK and CDR2 as SYGVNS. CDR3 coding DNA: TGTGCCAGCAGTGACCAGGGTAGCACTGAGCAGTTCTTC. This sequence encodes CASSDQGSTEQFF.

The chain is built from TRBV2 and TRBJ1-1, with 7 nucleotides matching TRBD1. Germline CDR1 reads SNHLY; CDR2 reads FYNNEI. V shed 6 bases, J shed 10 bases, and the junction held 11 bases outside the gene matches. CDR3 size: 13 residues. CDR3 residues: CASSQGGHWGAFF. Written as DNA, the CDR3 is TGTGCCAGCAGCCAGGGGGGACACTGGGGAGCTTTCTTT.

The chain uses TRBV27 and TRBJ2-7; 7 positions match TRBD1. Germline V CDR1 and CDR2: MNHEY, SMNVEV (reference sequence). The junction had 4 bases not matched to a gene; V was cut back by 2 bases and J by 3 bases. The CDR3 runs to 14 residues. CDR3 bases: TGTGCCAGCAGTTTAGGGGACAGCCACTACGAGCAGTACTTC. As protein: CASSLGDSHYEQYF.

V is TRBV9 and J is TRBJ1-4; the match to TRBD1 covers 7 bases. V shed 1 base, J shed 7 bases, and the junction held 4 bases outside the gene matches. The CDR3 spans 14 residues. Germline CDR1 reads SGDLS; CDR2 reads YYNGEE. The CDR3 protein is CASSVNPGGEKLFF. The CDR3 DNA sequence: TGTGCCAGCAGCGTAAATCCAGGGGGTGAAAAACTGTTTTTT.